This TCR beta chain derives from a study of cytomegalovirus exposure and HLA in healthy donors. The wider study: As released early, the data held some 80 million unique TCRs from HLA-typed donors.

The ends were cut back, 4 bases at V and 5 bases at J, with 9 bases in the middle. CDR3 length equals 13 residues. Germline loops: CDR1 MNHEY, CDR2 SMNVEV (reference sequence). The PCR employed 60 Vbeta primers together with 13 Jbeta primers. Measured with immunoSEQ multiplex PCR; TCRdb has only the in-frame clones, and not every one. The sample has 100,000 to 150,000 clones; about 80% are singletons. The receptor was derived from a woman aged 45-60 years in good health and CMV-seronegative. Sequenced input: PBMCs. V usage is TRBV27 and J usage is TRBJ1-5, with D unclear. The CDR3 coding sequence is TGTGCCAGCAGTTATGGTACTTATCAGCCCCAGCATTTT. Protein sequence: CASSYGTYQPQHF.